This T cell receptor (beta chain) originates from a study of T-cell reconstitution after alpha-beta-depleted transplantation in children. As it was prepared, the TCRbeta library received unique molecular identifiers. TCRdb itself ran the PCR reads through MiXCR, one entry per CDR3 protein. In the table there are hundreds of thousands of distinct CDR3 sequences, around 14% of which are singletons. Notes on the study in general: By one year post-transplant, T-cell counts and diversity largely arose from T cells that were newly produced.

The germline V and J ends were trimmed by 0 bases and 7 bases, with 14 bases remaining between them. Germline CDR1 is SGHRS and CDR2 is YFSETQ. The CDR3 covers 15 residues. Comments on this clonotype: Its antigen is not known.

This chain uses TRBV5-1 with TRBJ2-1; possible D gene TRBD2, 5 bases. The material was PBMCs, obtained before TCRalphabeta/CD19-depleted stem cell transplant. This TCR came from a girl aged 2 to 10 with congenital amegakaryocytic thrombocytopenia, due to receive a stem cell transplant. Here the CDR3 reads CASSLGERALNEQFF. CDR3 nucleotide sequence: TGCGCCAGCAGCTTGGGCGAGAGGGCCTTGAATGAGCAGTTCTTC.